The subject of this entry is one T cell receptor beta chain. The germline V gene has CDR1 SGHRS and CDR2 YFSETQ. V lost 3 bases, J lost 1 base, and 6 bases stayed unmatched. There are 18 residues in the CDR3. This specimen comes from a study of shared clonotypes between healthy human individuals. The overall study: The composition of the donors was a couple of women and a few men aged 18 to 49.

All the donors were Caucasian adults who lived in Nashville, Tennessee. CD4+ cells underwent separation, giving CD45RA+ naive and CD45RA-negative memory subsets. This table comes from immunoSEQ multiplex PCR, and its TCRdb copy is limited to in-frame clones, with some not included. This sample has roughly 2.2 million clones, with approximately 90% found just once. The V gene is TRBV5-1, the J gene TRBJ2-5; 16 positions match TRBD2. This TCR came from a young man in good health. Some clones in this sample may be carry-over from other donors' samples. Sequencing was carried out using naive CD4+ T cells from PBMCs. The subset here: CD45RA+ positively selected. CDR3 in DNA: TGCGCCAGCAGCTGGGGACTAGCGGGAGGGCCGTTCCAAGAGACCCAGTACTTC. As protein: CASSWGLAGGPFQETQYF.